A selection of T cell receptor beta chains follows, all from one sample in a study of high-grade serous ovarian cancer treatment subgroups. Repertoires were generated with immunoSEQ multiplex PCR, while TCRdb's copy carries only in-frame clones and drops some. The sample holds roughly 5,300 clones; under 80% are singletons and the top ten take 5% to 6%. Sequencing input: tumor tissue. Source of these receptors: a human patient with high-grade serous ovarian cancer. CDR3s include the opening cysteine and the closing phenylalanine or tryptophan. Each record gives: clone size, V gene, CDR3 protein. Part of the rows lack a size; the others show once, few, many or a class for expanded clones.

>NA|TRBV9
CASSVDAGGGWNTGELFF
>once|TRBV7-6
CASSFLAGPSTDTQYF
>NA|TRBV11-1
CASSVPETTEKLFF
>NA|TRBV7-2
CASSSTPGAFF
>NA|TRBV2
CASSEDRGYKPQHF
>NA|TRBV14
CASSHGGTGRNEQFF
>NA|TRBV10-3
CANRQALNTEAFF
>NA|TRBV19
CASSSNNLRTSYEQYF
>NA|TRBV5-4
CASSRDSLNTGELFF
>few|TRBV30
CAWSALSNQPQHF
>NA|TRBV9
CASSVGGRRGYEQYF
>NA|TRBV5-4
CASSPRIAGLNTEAFF
>few|TRBV27
CASSSIKDSTYEQYF